Listed here are 25 T cell receptor beta chains from one sample, sequenced in a study of blood T cell repertoires in COVID-19. Produced via immunoSEQ multiplex PCR; TCRdb's table is partial and in-frame only. The table records about 200,000 clones, about nine tenths of them present only once. The sequencing input was peripheral blood. The receptors were gathered from a man aged 50 to 59 with acute or convalescent COVID-19.

The V gene is TRBV7-2, the J gene TRBJ2-7; 8 nucleotides line up with TRBD2. Germline V lookup: CDR1 SGHTA, CDR2 FQGNSA. V trimming: 6 bases; J trimming: 2 bases; junction bases outside the gene matches: 6. The CDR3 loop spans 14 amino acids. The CDR3 sequence: CASSPGGLTYEQYF. The CDR3 DNA follows: TGTGCCAGCAGTCCGGGGGGGCTCACCTACGAGCAGTACTTC.

J is TRBJ2-1 and V is TRBV13; D is possibly TRBD1 (5 bases). The CDR3 is 13 residues long. Germline V gene data show CDR1 as PRHDT and CDR2 as FYEKMQ (reference sequence). The ends were cut back, 2 bases at V and 6 bases at J, with 8 bases in the middle. In nucleotides, the CDR3 is TGTGCCAGCAGCTTACTGGGGCCCAATGAGCAGTTCTTC. Its protein is CASSLLGPNEQFF.

On this clone itself: Other DNA sequences in this specimen translate into the identical CDR3. The chain employs TRBV3-1 (or the pseudogene TRBV3-2) and TRBJ1-5, with D unresolved. The CDR3 spans 12 residues. Germline values: CDR1 LGHDT, CDR2 YNNKEL (reference sequence). Trimming left V 4 bases short and J 5 bases short, with 6 bases between. CDR3 DNA sequence: TGTGCCAGCAGCCGGAGGGATCAGCCCCAGCATTTT. Translated, it gives CASSRRDQPQHF.

The V call is TRBV4-1, the J call TRBJ2-1, with D unresolved. CDR3 size: 17 residues. V was trimmed by 4 bases and J by 0 bases, leaving 16 bases between them. CDR1 is MGHRA and CDR2 is YSYEKL in the germline V gene. CDR3 in amino acids: CASSLLPTVSSYNEQFF. As DNA, the CDR3 is TGCGCCAGCAGCCTCCTGCCCACAGTGAGCTCCTACAATGAGCAGTTCTTC.

This chain connects TRBV13 to TRBJ2-3; D is unclear. V was shortened by 1 base and J by 5 bases, with 10 bases between the two germline ends. In germline, CDR1 is PRHDT, CDR2 FYEKMQ (reference sequence). The CDR3 runs to 14 residues. The CDR3 loop reads CASSLALRVDTQYF. DNA for the CDR3: TGTGCCAGCAGCTTAGCCCTCCGAGTAGATACGCAGTATTTT. Full variable domain (rest looked up from reference TRBV13 and TRBJ2-3): AAGVIQSPRHLIKEKRETATLKCYPIPRHDTVYWYQQGPGQDPQFLISFYEKMQSDKGSIPDRFSAQQFSDYHSELNMSSLELGDSALYFCASSLALRVDTQYFGPGTRLTVL.

This chain links TRBV5-1 with TRBJ2-2, with D maybe TRBD1 (6 bases). Germline CDR1 SGHRS, CDR2 YFSETQ. With 2 bases removed from V and 4 bases from J, the gap between germline ends came to 12 bases. This CDR3 region has 15 residues. CDR3 in amino acids: CASSFFGGGTGELFF. The DNA of the CDR3 is TGCGCCAGCAGCTTTTTTGGGGGCGGCACCGGGGAGCTGTTTTTT.

The chain combines TRBV18 with TRBJ1-1; D may be TRBD1 (6 bases). V lost 1 base to trimming and J lost 5 bases, with 17 bases between them. Germline CDR1 is KGHSH and CDR2 is LQKENI. The CDR3 consists of 16 residues. Here the CDR3 reads CASSPRTAGIGTEAFF. The CDR3 bases are TGTGCCAGCTCACCACGGACAGCTGGGATAGGTACTGAAGCTTTCTTT.

This chain uses TRBV6-6 with TRBJ1-6; 7 bases are a match to TRBD1. Germline lookup yields CDR1 MNHNY and CDR2 SVGAGI (reference sequence). Trimming took 5 bases from V and 6 from J; bases not matched to a gene: 16. The CDR3 length is 18 residues. The CDR3 protein is CASSQYRDSRPINSPLHF. In DNA form, the CDR3 reads TGTGCCAGCAGTCAGTACCGGGACAGTCGCCCAATTAATTCACCCCTCCACTTT.

This chain links TRBV5-6 with TRBJ1-4; 7 bases align to TRBD1. CDR1 is SGHDT and CDR2 is YYEEEE in the germline V gene. CDR3 length: 15 residues. J lost 1 base, V lost 3 bases, and 3 bases had no gene match. This CDR3 is CASSYRQGTNEKLFF. DNA for the CDR3: TGTGCCAGCAGCTACCGACAGGGAACTAATGAAAAACTGTTTTTT. The whole variable domain, remainder taken from reference TRBV5-6 and TRBJ1-4, is DAGVTQSPTHLIKTRGQQVTLRCSPKSGHDTVSWYQQALGQGPQFIFQYYEEEERQRGNFPDRFSGHQFPNYSSELNVNALLLGDSALYLCASSYRQGTNEKLFFGSGTQLSVL.

Here the CDR3 reads CASSKGQGEQPQHF. CDR3 DNA: TGTGCCAGTAGTAAGGGACAGGGTGAACAGCCCCAGCATTTT. The chain carries TRBV19 and TRBJ1-5; TRBD1 aligns across 9 bases. Trimming at V came to 4 bases and at J to 7 bases, leaving 5 bases not matched to a gene. CDR1 and CDR2 from the germline V gene are LNHDA and SQIVND (reference sequence). This CDR3 has 14 amino acids.

This clone was seen once. The chain uses TRBV14 and TRBJ2-1; 11 bases line up with TRBD2. Germline V CDR1 and CDR2: SGHDN, FVKESK. The V gene end was trimmed by 4 bases and the J gene end by 8 bases; junction bases not matched to a gene: 7. This CDR3 spans 15 amino acids. In DNA form, the CDR3 reads TGTGCCAGCAGCCCGACTAGCGGGGCCCGGGATGAGCAGTTCTTC. Translated: CASSPTSGARDEQFF.

The table lists this clone with a count of one. The V call is TRBV6-5, the J call TRBJ1-1; tentatively, D is TRBD1 (5 bases). The CDR3 is 12 amino acids. The V end was cut by 2 bases, the J end by 10 bases, with 11 bases between. In germline, CDR1 is MNHEY, CDR2 SVGAGI. The CDR3 sequence: CASSYPTEGAFF. In nucleotides, the CDR3 is TGTGCCAGCAGTTACCCGACAGAAGGAGCTTTCTTT.

This chain connects TRBV3-1 (or the pseudogene TRBV3-2) to TRBJ2-1; 9 positions match TRBD2. With V trimmed by 4 bases and J by 5 bases, 0 bases remained unmatched. The CDR3 is 13 residues long. Germline V gene data show CDR1 as LGHDT and CDR2 as YNNKEL (reference sequence). The DNA for the CDR3 is TGTGCCAGCAGCCGACTAGCGGACAATGAGCAGTTCTTC. Translated: CASSRLADNEQFF.

CDR3: CASSSQGADTEAFF. The CDR3 DNA reads TGTGCCAGCAGTAGCCAGGGGGCGGACACTGAAGCTTTCTTT. The chain is built from TRBV5-6 and TRBJ1-1; 8 positions agree with TRBD1. This CDR3 contains 14 residues. Trimming took 5 bases from V and 3 from J; bases not matched to a gene: 6. The germline V gene encodes CDR1 SGHDT and CDR2 YYEEEE. Variable domain in full (rest from reference TRBV5-6 and TRBJ1-1): DAGVTQSPTHLIKTRGQQVTLRCSPKSGHDTVSWYQQALGQGPQFIFQYYEEEERQRGNFPDRFSGHQFPNYSSELNVNALLLGDSALYLCASSSQGADTEAFFGQGTRLTVV.

This rearrangement joins TRBV19 to TRBJ2-2; 8 nucleotides match TRBD2. Germline trimming cut 7 bases from V and 7 bases from J; bases unmatched to any gene: 5. The CDR3 has 13 residues. The germline CDR1 and CDR2 sequences are LNHDA and SQIVND (reference sequence). The CDR3 DNA reads TGTGCCAGTAACCTCCGGGAGGGCGGGGAGCTGTTTTTT. Its translation: CASNLREGGELFF.

This chain uses TRBV9 with TRBJ1-6, with D possibly matching TRBD1 (6 bases). The CDR3 loop spans 15 amino acids. CDR1 is SGDLS, CDR2 YYNGEE, per germline. Between the trimmed V and J ends, which lost 1 base and 10 bases, there was a span of 15 bases. The CDR3 DNA sequence: TGTGCCAGCAGCGTAATACCGTCGCAGGGGTCACCCCTCCACTTT. This gives the protein CASSVIPSQGSPLHF.

The gene calls are TRBV7-6 and TRBJ2-7, with 13 positions matching TRBD2. The germline V gene encodes CDR1 SGHVS and CDR2 FNYEAQ. The trim removed 1 base at V and 6 bases at J, leaving 6 bases unmatched. The CDR3 has 16 amino acids. CDR3 in amino acids: CASSLVPRTSGGEQYF. The CDR3 DNA reads TGTGCCAGCAGCTTAGTCCCCAGGACTAGCGGGGGCGAGCAGTACTTC.

The chain employs TRBV18 and TRBJ1-1; D may be TRBD1 (6 bases). The CDR3 is made up of 15 amino acids. Per germline, CDR1 KGHSH and CDR2 LQKENI. V was cut by 6 bases and J by 4 bases, with 18 bases left in between. DNA for the CDR3: TGTGCCAGCTCCGGGCTTACAGGGTTGGGCACTGAAGCTTTCTTT. As protein: CASSGLTGLGTEAFF.

The V and J genes are TRBV18 and TRBJ1-4; D is undetermined. The CDR3 runs 14 residues. V was clipped by 6 bases and J by 5 bases, with 13 bases between them. Germline-derived CDR1 and CDR2 are KGHSH and LQKENI. The CDR3 nucleotides are TGTGCCAGCTCCCCCGGGTACAAAAATGAAAAACTGTTTTTT. The encoded protein is CASSPGYKNEKLFF. The whole variable domain, remainder taken from reference TRBV18 and TRBJ1-4, is NAGVMQNPRHLVRRRGQEARLRCSPMKGHSHVYWYRQLPEEGLKFMVYLQKENIIDESGMPKERFSAEFPKEGPSILRIQQVVRGDSAAYFCASSPGYKNEKLFFGSGTQLSVL.

This chain joins TRBV5-1 and TRBJ2-5; 8 nucleotides agree with TRBD2. CDR1 is SGHRS, CDR2 YFSETQ, per germline. The CDR3 is 15 residues long. V lost 4 bases and J lost 4; bases outside the gene matches: 9. The DNA for the CDR3 is TGCGCCAGCAGCCCCCCCATAGCGGGGCCAGAGACCCAGTACTTC. Its protein product is CASSPPIAGPETQYF.

The V gene is TRBV5-1, the J gene TRBJ1-4; D ambiguous. V lost 4 bases and J lost 8, with 18 bases in between. Germline V gives CDR1 SGHRS, CDR2 YFSETQ. The CDR3 totals 15 residues. CDR3 sequence: CASSLMEPQREKLFF. The DNA of the CDR3 is TGCGCCAGCAGCCTCATGGAGCCCCAGCGGGAAAAACTGTTTTTT.

The genes are TRBV7-8 and TRBJ2-7; TRBD1 matches at 8 bases. The CDR3 has 16 residues. Losses at the gene ends were 5 bases for V and 1 base for J; bases not matched to a gene: 10. In germline, CDR1 is SGHVS, CDR2 FQNEAQ. The CDR3 sequence is CASSPARTGISYEQYF. The DNA for the CDR3 is TGTGCCAGCAGCCCGGCTAGGACAGGGATTTCCTACGAGCAGTACTTC.

V gene TRBV18 combines with J gene TRBJ2-2, with D tentatively TRBD1 (6 bases). Germline lookup yields CDR1 KGHSH and CDR2 LQKENI. The V and J ends lost 0 bases and 6 bases respectively, with 14 bases between them. CDR3 size: 16 residues. CDR3 in DNA: TGTGCCAGCTCACCACCGATAGGGGGAGTCCCCGGGGAGCTGTTTTTT. As protein: CASSPPIGGVPGELFF.

The V and J genes are TRBV29-1 and TRBJ2-7; D is possibly TRBD1 or TRBD2 (5 bases each). V was clipped by 7 bases and J by 2 bases, with 15 bases between them. CDR3 size: 13 residues. Germline assignment: CDR1 SQVTM and CDR2 ANQGSEA. The CDR3 loop is CSAGPSEPYEQYF. The CDR3 nucleotides are TGCAGCGCGGGACCGTCAGAACCCTACGAGCAGTACTTC.

The chain employs TRBV19 and TRBJ1-2; unclear D gene. V was clipped by 1 base and J by 4 bases, with 10 bases between them. Germline V gives CDR1 LNHDA, CDR2 SQIVND (reference sequence). The CDR3 has 14 amino acids. The CDR3: CASSIVPEGYGYTF. The CDR3 region has the DNA TGTGCCAGTAGTATAGTTCCTGAGGGCTATGGCTACACCTTC.